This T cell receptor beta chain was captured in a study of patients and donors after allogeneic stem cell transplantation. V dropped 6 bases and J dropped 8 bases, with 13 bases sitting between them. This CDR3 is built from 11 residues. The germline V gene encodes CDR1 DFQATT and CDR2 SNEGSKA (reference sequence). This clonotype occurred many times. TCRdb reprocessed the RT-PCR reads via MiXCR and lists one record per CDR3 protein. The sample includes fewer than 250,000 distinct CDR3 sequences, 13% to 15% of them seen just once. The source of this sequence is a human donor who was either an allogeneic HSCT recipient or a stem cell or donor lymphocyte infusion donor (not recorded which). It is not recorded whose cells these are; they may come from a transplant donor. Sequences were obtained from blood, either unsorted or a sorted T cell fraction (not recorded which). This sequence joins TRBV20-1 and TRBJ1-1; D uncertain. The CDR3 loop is CSAPRQGEAFF. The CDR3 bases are TGCAGTGCCCCGCGGCAAGGGGAAGCTTTCTTT.